The text below deals with one TCR beta chain. Its target is not known. Produced via immunoSEQ multiplex PCR; TCRdb's table is partial and in-frame only. This table has approximately 160,000 clones, 85% to 95% appearing once. The entry originates in a study of T cell responses to AZD1222 COVID-19 vaccine. Study conclusions and caveats: Spike-wide coverage was observed for vaccine-associated CD4 TCRs, with dominant responses at 160-218 and 743-854.

This CDR3 is 14 amino acids long. Germline CDR1 is MNHEY and CDR2 is SVGAGI. V lost 7 bases and J lost 0, with 9 bases in between. Material: peripheral blood, obtained on day 0 of AZD1222 vaccination. The chain combines TRBV6-5 with TRBJ1-4; D may be TRBD1 (6 bases). The origin of this receptor is an adult in good health. CDR3 sequence (DNA): TGTGCCAGCATTAGACAGGCAACTAATGAAAAACTGTTTTTT. It yields the protein CASIRQATNEKLFF.